This TCR beta chain emerged from a study of T-cell reconstitution after alpha-beta-depleted transplantation in children. Study-wide results and limits: Expanded graft clones numbering several hundred reportedly gave rise to alpha-beta T cells about two months after transplant. Most T-cell counts and diversity one year after the transplant came from T cells that were newly produced.

CDR1 is LGHNA and CDR2 is YSLEER in the germline V gene. The CDR3 extends over 16 amino acids. V trimming: 2 bases; J trimming: 2 bases; junction bases outside the gene matches: 6. As regards this clonotype: Antigen unknown.

Unique molecular identifiers were built into the TCRbeta library. Via MiXCR, TCRdb re-called the PCR reads, giving one row per CDR3 protein. The table shows about 900,000 distinct CDR3 sequences, with about 30% occurring only once. This specimen consisted of PBMCs, mostly from graft donor cells, obtained 360 days after TCRalphabeta/CD19-depleted stem cell transplant. This sequence originates from a boy under two years old who had a stem cell transplant for SCID, so the T cells may come from the graft donor. J is TRBJ2-1 and V is TRBV4-3; 7 bases map to TRBD2. CDR3 nucleotide sequence: TGCGCCAGCAGCCAAATTTTTGGGGGGGCCTACAATGAGCAGTTCTTC. This codes for CASSQIFGGAYNEQFF.